The 20 T cell receptor beta chains in this list originate from one sample, sequenced in a study of siplizumab effects on memory and regulatory T cells. TCRdb's copy holds only in-frame clones and misses some; the assay was immunoSEQ multiplex PCR. The sample holds approximately 50,000 clones, over 90% seen once. Sequencing input: CD8+ T cells sorted from blood. The receptors originated from a human donor in good health.

This clone was seen only once. The rearrangement uses TRBV21-1 and TRBJ2-1; TRBD2, the table's D call, lacks a check against the DNA. TRBV21-1 is shown as a pseudogene. The CDR3 sequence is 15 residues long. This chain's CDR3 is CASSNGRGSYNEQFF. CDR3 nucleotide sequence: TGTGCCAGCAGCAACGGGAGGGGTTCCTACAATGAGCAGTTCTTC.

As concerns this clone: At the DNA level, this CDR3 is encoded by other sequences in the same sample as well. The rearrangement uses TRBV7-9 and TRBJ2-7; D not certain. This CDR3 has 11 residues. CDR1 is SEHNR, CDR2 FQNEAQ, per germline (reference sequence). V gave up 6 bases and J gave up 1 base, with 4 bases separating them. Here the CDR3 reads CASSPSYEQYF. The CDR3 region has the DNA TGTGCCAGCAGTCCTTCCTACGAGCAGTACTTC.

This chain connects TRBV9 to TRBJ2-1, with D possibly TRBD1 on 5 matching bases. CDR3 size: 15 residues. Between the trimmed V and J ends, which lost 0 bases and 0 bases, there was a span of 7 bases. Germline V gene data show CDR1 as SGDLS and CDR2 as YYNGEE. CDR3 sequence reads: CASSVGTSSYNEQFF. The CDR3 DNA follows: TGTGCCAGCAGCGTAGGGACAAGCTCCTACAATGAGCAGTTCTTC.

The J gene is TRBJ1-4, the V gene TRBV14; D ambiguous. The V gene lost 1 base and the J gene lost 0 bases, with 6 bases spanning the gap. The CDR3 length is 15 residues. Germline V gene lookup returns CDR1 SGHDN and CDR2 FVKESK. CDR3 sequence (DNA): TGTGCCAGCAGCCAAGCGGGCACAACTAATGAAAAACTGTTTTTT. Its protein product is CASSQAGTTNEKLFF.

V and J are TRBV7-9 and TRBJ2-2, with TRBD2 identical over 10 bases. Germline V gene data show CDR1 as SEHNR and CDR2 as FQNEAQ (reference sequence). The junction had 11 bases not matched to a gene; V was cut back by 3 bases and J by 7 bases. The CDR3 has 17 amino acids. The chain's CDR3 is CASSLLTSGIGHGELFF. CDR3 nucleotides: TGTGCCAGCAGCTTGCTAACTAGCGGGATAGGCCACGGGGAGCTGTTTTTT.

The chain employs TRBV15 and TRBJ2-1; no firm D call. The CDR3 covers 12 residues. The germline CDR1 and CDR2 sequences are LNHNV and YYDKDF (reference sequence). V dropped 1 base and J dropped 7 bases, with 5 bases sitting between them. The CDR3 nucleotides read TGTGCCACCAGCAGAGCTCTAAATGAGCAGTTCTTC. This encodes CATSRALNEQFF.

J is TRBJ2-3 and V is TRBV5-4; 7 bases line up with TRBD2. In germline, CDR1 is SGHNT, CDR2 YYREEE (reference sequence). With 0 bases clipped from V and 7 bases from J, the junction kept 11 bases outside the gene matches. The CDR3 has 16 residues. The CDR3 sequence: CASSLEPAGSINTQYF. CDR3 bases: TGTGCCAGCAGCTTGGAGCCAGCGGGGTCCATAAATACGCAGTATTTT. The whole variable domain, filled in from reference TRBV5-4 and TRBJ2-3, reads ETGVTQSPTHLIKTRGQQVTLRCSSQSGHNTVSWYQQALGQGPQFIFQYYREEENGRGNFPPRFSGLQFPNYSSELNVNALELDDSALYLCASSLEPAGSINTQYFGPGTRLTVL.

V gene TRBV7-9 combines with J gene TRBJ2-7, with 10 nucleotides matching TRBD2. This CDR3 region has 14 residues. Germline CDR1 is SEHNR and CDR2 is FQNEAQ (reference sequence). J was trimmed by 2 bases and V by 7 bases; bases with no gene match: 5. CDR3: CASTDSGRTYEQYF. The CDR3 bases are TGTGCCAGCACGGATAGCGGGAGGACCTACGAGCAGTACTTC.

The chain joins TRBV4-1 to TRBJ2-1, with 13 bases matching TRBD2. Germline V gives CDR1 MGHRA, CDR2 YSYEKL. The CDR3 length is 15 residues. V lost 8 bases to trimming and J lost 8 bases; unmatched junction nucleotides: 9. The CDR3 nucleotides read TGCGCCAGCTTAGGTGGACTAGCGGGAGTCTATGAGCAGTTCTTC. Translated: CASLGGLAGVYEQFF.

The V call is TRBV9, the J call TRBJ2-1, with D tentatively TRBD2 (6 bases). This CDR3 is 18 amino acids long. V gave up 3 bases and J gave up 1 base, with 20 bases separating them. In germline, CDR1 is SGDLS, CDR2 YYNGEE. CDR3 amino acids: CASSAPRSGVLSYNEQFF. The CDR3 nucleotides read TGTGCCAGCAGCGCGCCGCGGTCGGGGGTATTGTCCTACAATGAGCAGTTCTTC.

The chain joins TRBV29-1 to TRBJ2-1; 8 bases align to TRBD2. V shed 1 base, J shed 6 bases, and the junction held 8 bases outside the gene matches. The V gene's germline CDR1 is SQVTM and CDR2 ANQGSEA. This CDR3 spans 15 amino acids. The CDR3 reads CSVEGGTSFFNEQFF. The CDR3 DNA follows: TGCAGCGTTGAAGGAGGGACTAGTTTTTTCAATGAGCAGTTCTTC.

The chain employs TRBV7-8 and TRBJ2-1, with 11 bases identical to TRBD2. There are 18 residues in the CDR3. J gave up 10 bases and V 1 base, and 15 bases lay outside the gene matches. The germline gives CDR1 SGHVS, CDR2 FQNEAQ. The CDR3 region is CASSLELSHTSGSEEQFF. DNA of the CDR3: TGTGCCAGCAGCTTAGAACTATCTCATACTAGCGGGAGCGAGGAGCAGTTCTTC.

This chain connects TRBV27 to TRBJ2-1; D gene unclear. Deletions cut 3 bases from V and 2 bases from J, with 17 bases between. CDR1 and CDR2 (germline): MNHEY, SMNVEV (reference sequence). The CDR3 is 17 residues long. The CDR3 nucleotides read TGTGCCAGCAGTTTGGGTTCGGTTGCCTTCGCCTACAATGAGCAGTTCTTC. This codes for CASSLGSVAFAYNEQFF.

V is TRBV5-4 and J is TRBJ1-2; the D is unclear. CDR1 and CDR2 (germline): SGHNT, YYREEE (reference sequence). This CDR3 is 15 amino acids long. Trimming took off 0 bases at V and 6 bases at J, with 15 bases between the two ends. The CDR3 bases are TGTGCCAGCAGCTTGGATTTACAGAGGAACCATGGCTACACCTTC. Encoded protein: CASSLDLQRNHGYTF. The whole variable domain, remainder taken from reference TRBV5-4 and TRBJ1-2, is ETGVTQSPTHLIKTRGQQVTLRCSSQSGHNTVSWYQQALGQGPQFIFQYYREEENGRGNFPPRFSGLQFPNYSSELNVNALELDDSALYLCASSLDLQRNHGYTFGSGTRLTVV.

The chain uses TRBV6-5 and TRBJ2-5; 12 positions match TRBD1. Trimming removed 10 bases from V and 5 bases from J; junction bases left unmatched: 11. The CDR3 contains 15 residues. From germline, CDR1 is MNHEY and CDR2 SVGAGI. The CDR3 DNA is TGTGCCACCTCTACCGGGACAGGGGGCTCGGAGACCCAGTACTTC. Residues: CATSTGTGGSETQYF.

The chain joins TRBV5-5 to TRBJ2-7; 7 bases map to TRBD1. V lost 3 bases to trimming and J lost 4 bases; unmatched junction nucleotides: 10. Germline assignment: CDR1 SGHKS and CDR2 YYEKEE (reference sequence). CDR3 length: 15 residues. The CDR3 here is CASSSPGTASYEQYF. The CDR3 nucleotides are TGTGCCAGCAGCTCCCCCGGGACAGCCTCTTACGAGCAGTACTTC.

This chain joins TRBV14 and TRBJ2-7, with D perhaps matching TRBD2 (5 bases). This CDR3 spans 13 amino acids. From germline, CDR1 is SGHDN and CDR2 FVKESK. V gave up 1 base and J gave up 5 bases, with 9 bases separating them. The CDR3 reads CASSQVGVHEQYF. The CDR3 bases are TGTGCCAGCAGCCAAGTGGGAGTGCACGAGCAGTACTTC. The full variable domain, completed using reference TRBV14 and TRBJ2-7, is EAGVTQFPSHSVIEKGQTVTLRCDPISGHDNLYWYRRVMGKEIKFLLHFVKESKQDESGMPNNRFLAERTGGTYSTLKVQPAELEDSGVYFCASSQVGVHEQYFGPGTRLTVT.

The chain joins TRBV6-9 to TRBJ1-3, with 9 bases lining up with TRBD1. CDR1 is MNHGY and CDR2 is SVAAGI in the germline V gene. Germline trimming cut 4 bases from V and 7 bases from J; bases unmatched to any gene: 17. This CDR3 contains 18 residues. As DNA, the CDR3 is TGTGCCAGCAGTTTCCGGGACAGGGTGTATGTAATTGGTAACACCATATATTTT. It encodes CASSFRDRVYVIGNTIYF.

CDR3 protein: CASSLFGGSAYEQYF. The CDR3 DNA is TGCGCCAGCAGCTTGTTCGGTGGGAGCGCCTACGAGCAGTACTTC. The chain is built from TRBV5-1 and TRBJ2-7, with D perhaps matching TRBD2 (5 bases). CDR3 length equals 15 residues. Germline CDR1 SGHRS, CDR2 YFSETQ. The V end was cut by 1 base, the J end by 2 bases, with 13 bases between.

The chain recombines TRBV28 with TRBJ1-2, with 9 bases lining up with TRBD1. This CDR3 comprises 16 residues. CDR1 is MDHEN, CDR2 SYDVKM, per germline. V shed 3 bases, J shed 1 base, and the junction held 6 bases outside the gene matches. CDR3 amino acids: CASSFRQGDLNYGYTF. In DNA form, the CDR3 reads TGTGCCAGCAGTTTTAGACAGGGGGATCTTAACTATGGCTACACCTTC.